The entry below describes one T cell receptor beta chain. Trimming shortened V by 5 bases and J by 0 bases, and 10 bases separated the two germline ends. The CDR3 length is 14 residues. Germline V lookup: CDR1 SGHTA, CDR2 FQGNSA. The sample belongs to a study of cytotoxic CD8 clonotypes in ibrutinib-treated CLL. About the research overall: Partial responses totalled about 25 and complete responses 2; after median about 67 months, approximately 15 remained remitted and approximately 12 progressed.

Profiling relied on immunoSEQ multiplex PCR, and the TCRdb table lists in-frame clones only, not all of them. The sample includes approximately 100,000 clones, 58% of them seen just once. The source of this sequence is a human donor with chronic lymphocytic leukemia. The input for sequencing was PBMCs, taken after 24 months of ibrutinib treatment. This chain connects TRBV7-2 to TRBJ1-1, with D perhaps TRBD1 (6 bases). CDR3 protein: CASSPGHVNTEAFF. Here the CDR3 DNA reads TGTGCCAGCAGCCCGGGACACGTGAACACTGAAGCTTTCTTT. The full variable domain, its missing parts supplied by reference TRBV7-2 and TRBJ1-1, is GAGVSQSPSNKVTEKGKDVELRCDPISGHTALYWYRQSLGQGLEFLIYFQGNSAPDKSGLPSDRFSAERTGGSVSTLTIQRTQQEDSAVYLCASSPGHVNTEAFFGQGTRLTVV.